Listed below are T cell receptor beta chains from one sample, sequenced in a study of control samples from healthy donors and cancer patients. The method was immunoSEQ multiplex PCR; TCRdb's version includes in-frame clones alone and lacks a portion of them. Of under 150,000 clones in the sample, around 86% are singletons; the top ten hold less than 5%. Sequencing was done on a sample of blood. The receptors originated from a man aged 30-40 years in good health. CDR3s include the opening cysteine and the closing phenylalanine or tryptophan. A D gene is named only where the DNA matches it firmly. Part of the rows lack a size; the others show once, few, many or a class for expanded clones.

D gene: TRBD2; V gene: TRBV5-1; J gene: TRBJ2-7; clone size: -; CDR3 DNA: TGCGCCAGCAGCTTTACCCCTGCGCGGGAGGCCTCCTACGAGCAGTACTTC; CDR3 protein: CASSFTPAREASYEQYF
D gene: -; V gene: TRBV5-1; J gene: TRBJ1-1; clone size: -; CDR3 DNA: TGCGCCAGCAGCTTGGCCGTCCCCGTCGACAGCGGCACTGAAGCTTTCTTT; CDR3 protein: CASSLAVPVDSGTEAFF
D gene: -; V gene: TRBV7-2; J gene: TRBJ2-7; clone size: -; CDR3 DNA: TGTGCCAGCAGCGGACAGGCGGGAAGCTCCTACGAGCAGTACTTC; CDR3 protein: CASSGQAGSSYEQYF
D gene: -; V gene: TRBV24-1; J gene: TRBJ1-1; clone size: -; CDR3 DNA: TGTGCCACCAGTGGGGCAGGGAAGAACACTGAAGCTTTCTTT; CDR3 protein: CATSGAGKNTEAFF
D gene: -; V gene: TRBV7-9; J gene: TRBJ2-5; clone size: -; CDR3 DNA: TGTGCCAGCAGCTTCGACGTGGCGGAGACCCAGTACTTC; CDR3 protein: CASSFDVAETQYF
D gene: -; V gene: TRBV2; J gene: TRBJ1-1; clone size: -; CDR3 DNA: TGTGCCAGCTGCGGGGGGCTCATGAACACTGAAGCTTTCTTT; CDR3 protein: CASCGGLMNTEAFF
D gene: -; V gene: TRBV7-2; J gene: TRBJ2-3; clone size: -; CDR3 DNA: TGTGCCAGCAGCTTAGGCGCTGATACGCAGTATTTT; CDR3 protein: CASSLGADTQYF
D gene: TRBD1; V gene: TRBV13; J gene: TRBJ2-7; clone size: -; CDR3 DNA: TGTGCCAGCAGCTTTTTTCTTACAGGGGCTTACGAGCAGTACTTC; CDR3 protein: CASSFFLTGAYEQYF
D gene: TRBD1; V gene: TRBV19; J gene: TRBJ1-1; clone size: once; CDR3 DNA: TGTGCCAGTAGTATTGGGACAGAGGACACTGAAGCTTTCTTT; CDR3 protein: CASSIGTEDTEAFF
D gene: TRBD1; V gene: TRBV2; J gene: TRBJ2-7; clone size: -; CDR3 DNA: TGTGCCAGCATCCGCCCCGGGACAGGGTCCGACGAGCAGTACTTC; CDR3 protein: CASIRPGTGSDEQYF
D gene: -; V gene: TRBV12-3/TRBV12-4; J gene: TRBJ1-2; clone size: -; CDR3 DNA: TGTGCCAGCAGTCCCGCGGTCTATGGCTACACCTTC; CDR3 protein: CASSPAVYGYTF
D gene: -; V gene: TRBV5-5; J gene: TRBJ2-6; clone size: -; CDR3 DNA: TGTGCCAGCAGCAAAAACACAGTCTCTGGGGCCAACGTCCTGACTTTC; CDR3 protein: CASSKNTVSGANVLTF
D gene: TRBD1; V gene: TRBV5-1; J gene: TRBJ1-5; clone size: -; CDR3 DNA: TGCGCCAGCAGCTTGGAGGGACAGAACAATCAGCCCCAGCATTTT; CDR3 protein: CASSLEGQNNQPQHF
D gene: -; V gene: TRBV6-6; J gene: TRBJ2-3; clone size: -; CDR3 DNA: TGTGCCAGCAGTCAGAGGGCAGATACGCAGTATTTT; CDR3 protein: CASSQRADTQYF
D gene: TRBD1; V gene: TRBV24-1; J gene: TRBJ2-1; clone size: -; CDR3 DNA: TGTGCCACCAGTGATTCGACAGGGACCCATGAGCAGTTCTTC; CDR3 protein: CATSDSTGTHEQFF
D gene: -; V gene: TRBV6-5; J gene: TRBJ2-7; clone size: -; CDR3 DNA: TGTGCCAGCAGTTCCAGTGGGGGGAGAGGTACACTCGAGCAGTACTTC; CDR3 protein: CASSSSGGRGTLEQYF
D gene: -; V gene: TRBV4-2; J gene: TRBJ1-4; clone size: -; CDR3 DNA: TGTGCCAGCAGCCAAGTCATGACGGATGAAAAACTGTTTTTT; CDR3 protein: CASSQVMTDEKLFF
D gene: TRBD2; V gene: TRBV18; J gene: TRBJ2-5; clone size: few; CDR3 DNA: TGTGCCAGCTCACCAGCACAGCGGGGCGTGACCCAGTACTTC; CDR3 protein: CASSPAQRGVTQYF
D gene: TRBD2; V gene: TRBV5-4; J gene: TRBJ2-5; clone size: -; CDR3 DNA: TGTGCCAGCAGCTCCCTAGCGGGAGGGGAAGAGACCCAGTACTTC; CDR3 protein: CASSSLAGGEETQYF
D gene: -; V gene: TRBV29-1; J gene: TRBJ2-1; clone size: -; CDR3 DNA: TGCAGCGTTGAAGATCGTTTTGGCTACAATGAGCAGTTCTTC; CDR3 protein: CSVEDRFGYNEQFF
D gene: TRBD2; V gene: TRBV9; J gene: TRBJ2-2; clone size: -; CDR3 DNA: TGTGCCAGCAGCGTACGGGGTACTAGCGACACCGGGGAGCTGTTTTTT; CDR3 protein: CASSVRGTSDTGELFF
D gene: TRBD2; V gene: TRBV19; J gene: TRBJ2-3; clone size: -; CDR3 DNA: TGTGCCAGTAGTGTCGGACTAGCGGAGGGGAGGGGGACTAGCACAGATACGCAGTATTTT; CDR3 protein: CASSVGLAEGRGTSTDTQYF
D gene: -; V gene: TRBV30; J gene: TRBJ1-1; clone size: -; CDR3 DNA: TGTGCCTGGAGGATGAACACTGAAGCTTTCTTT; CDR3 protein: CAWRMNTEAFF
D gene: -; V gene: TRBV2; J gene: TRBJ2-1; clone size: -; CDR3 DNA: TGTGCCAGCGGGATTTTCACTAGCCCCAATGAGCAGTTCTTC; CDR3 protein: CASGIFTSPNEQFF
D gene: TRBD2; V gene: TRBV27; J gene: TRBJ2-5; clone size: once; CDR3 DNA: TGTGCCAGCAGTCCGGCGGGAGTTTTGGGAGAGACCCAGTACTTC; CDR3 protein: CASSPAGVLGETQYF
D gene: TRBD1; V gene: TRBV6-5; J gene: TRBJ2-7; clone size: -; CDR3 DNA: TGTGCCAGCAGGGCCGGGACAGGGGGCGGGTACGAGCAGTACTTC; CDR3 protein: CASRAGTGGGYEQYF
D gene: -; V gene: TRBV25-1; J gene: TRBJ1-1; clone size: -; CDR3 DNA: TGTGCCAGCAGGCGGGAGGGGGGCCCTGAAGCTTTCTTT; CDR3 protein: CASRREGGPEAFF
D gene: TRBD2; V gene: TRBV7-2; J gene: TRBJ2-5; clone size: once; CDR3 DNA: TGTGCCAGCAGCTCCGATAGCGGGAGTGGTTCCCAGTACTTC; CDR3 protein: CASSSDSGSGSQYF
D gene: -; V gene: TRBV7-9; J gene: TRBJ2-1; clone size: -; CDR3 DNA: TGTGCCAGCAGCTTAGGGGGTCCGGTCGGAGTCTTC; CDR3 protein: CASSLGGPVGVF
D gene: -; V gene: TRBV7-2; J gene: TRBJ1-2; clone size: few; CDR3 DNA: TGTGCCAGCAGCCCAAGATTGGCCCCATGGGGTTATGGCTACACCTTC; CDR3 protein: CASSPRLAPWGYGYTF
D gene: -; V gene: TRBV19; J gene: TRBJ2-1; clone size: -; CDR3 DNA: TGTGCCAGTAGTATAGATCATGGCGTCAGTGAGCAGTTCTTC; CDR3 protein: CASSIDHGVSEQFF
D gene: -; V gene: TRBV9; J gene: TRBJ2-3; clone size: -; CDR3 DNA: TGTGCCAGCAGCCCCAGGGCGGACACAGATACGCAGTATTTT; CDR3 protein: CASSPRADTDTQYF
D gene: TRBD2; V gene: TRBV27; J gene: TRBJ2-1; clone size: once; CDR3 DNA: TGTGCCAGCAGTTTCCAACTAGCGGGAAGATTCGATGAGCAGTTCTTC; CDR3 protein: CASSFQLAGRFDEQFF
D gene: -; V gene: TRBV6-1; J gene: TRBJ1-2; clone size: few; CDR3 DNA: TGTGCCAGCAGTGAAAATGGGGGCAGAGCTGGCTACACCTTC; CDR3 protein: CASSENGGRAGYTF
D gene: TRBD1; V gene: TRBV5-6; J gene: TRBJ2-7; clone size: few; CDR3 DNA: TGTGCCAGCAGCCCTCAGACCGGGACAGGGACCTACGAGCAGTACTTC; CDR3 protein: CASSPQTGTGTYEQYF
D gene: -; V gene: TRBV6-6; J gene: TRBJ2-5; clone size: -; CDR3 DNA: TGTGCCAGCAGTTACTCGGGGGAGACCCAGTACTTC; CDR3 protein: CASSYSGETQYF
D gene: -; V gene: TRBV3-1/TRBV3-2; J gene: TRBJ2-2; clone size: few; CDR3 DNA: TGTGCCAGCAGCCACGGGACGGATAACACCGGGGAGCTGTTTTTT; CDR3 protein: CASSHGTDNTGELFF
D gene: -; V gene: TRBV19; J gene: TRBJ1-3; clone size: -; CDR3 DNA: TGTGCCAGTAATACAGCGCCGGGAAACACCATATATTTT; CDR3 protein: CASNTAPGNTIYF
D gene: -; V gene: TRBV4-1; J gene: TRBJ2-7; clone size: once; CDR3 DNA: TGCGCCAGCAGCCAAAATACAGGCCCCTACGAGCAGTACTTC; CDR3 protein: CASSQNTGPYEQYF
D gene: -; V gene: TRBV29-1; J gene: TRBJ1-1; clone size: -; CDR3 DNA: TGCAGCGTTGCTAAGATTATGAACACTGAAGCTTTCTTT; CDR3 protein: CSVAKIMNTEAFF
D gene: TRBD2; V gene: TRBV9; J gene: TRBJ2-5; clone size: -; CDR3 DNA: TGTGCCAGCAGCGTAAGCGGGGGGGCGGGGGAGACCCAGTACTTC; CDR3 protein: CASSVSGGAGETQYF
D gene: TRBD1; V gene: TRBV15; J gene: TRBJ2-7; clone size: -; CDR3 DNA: TGTGCCACCAGCTCTCTACCGGGACAGGGAACTATCGAGCAGTACTTC; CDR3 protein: CATSSLPGQGTIEQYF
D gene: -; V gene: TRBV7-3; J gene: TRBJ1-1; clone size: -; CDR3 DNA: TGTGCCAGCAGCTTAGGGGGCCGGACTGAAGCTTTCTTT; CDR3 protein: CASSLGGRTEAFF
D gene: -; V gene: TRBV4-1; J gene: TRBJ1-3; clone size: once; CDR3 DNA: TGCGCCAGCAGCCAAGACAGGAGGCCGGGAAACACCATATATTTT; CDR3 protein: CASSQDRRPGNTIYF
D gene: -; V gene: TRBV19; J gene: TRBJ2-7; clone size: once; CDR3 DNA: TGTGCCAGTAGTCTAATCTTATCCCGCGAGCAGTACTTC; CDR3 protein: CASSLILSREQYF
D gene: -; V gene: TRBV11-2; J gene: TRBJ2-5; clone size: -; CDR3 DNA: TGTGCCAGCAGCCCGCCCCCGGTGGAGACCCAGTACTTC; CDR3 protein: CASSPPPVETQYF
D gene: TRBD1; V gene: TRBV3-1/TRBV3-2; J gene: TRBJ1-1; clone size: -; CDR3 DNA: TGTGCCAGCAGCCTTGACAGGGTTGCTTTAACTGAAGCTTTCTTT; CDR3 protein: CASSLDRVALTEAFF
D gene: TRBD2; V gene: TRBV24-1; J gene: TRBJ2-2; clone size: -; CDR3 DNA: TGTGCCACCAGCTCCGGGACTAGCGGGATTTTAACCGGGGAGCTGTTTTTT; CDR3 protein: CATSSGTSGILTGELFF
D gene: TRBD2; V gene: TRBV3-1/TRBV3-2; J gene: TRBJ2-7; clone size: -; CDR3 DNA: TGTGCCAGCAGCCATGCGGGGGGGCTTAACGAGCAGTACTTC; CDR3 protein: CASSHAGGLNEQYF
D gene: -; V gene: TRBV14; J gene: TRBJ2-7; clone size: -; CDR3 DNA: TGTGCCAGCAGCCGCGGACTAAACTACGAGCAGTACTTC; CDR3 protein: CASSRGLNYEQYF
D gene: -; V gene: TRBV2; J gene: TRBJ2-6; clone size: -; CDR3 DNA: TGTGCCAGCAATCCCCCAGGGGTGGAAGGGGCCAACGTCCTGACTTTC; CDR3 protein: CASNPPGVEGANVLTF
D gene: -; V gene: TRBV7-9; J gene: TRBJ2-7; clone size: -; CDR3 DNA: TGTGCCAGCAGCTCTCCTGCCTCATACGAGCAGTACTTC; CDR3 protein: CASSSPASYEQYF
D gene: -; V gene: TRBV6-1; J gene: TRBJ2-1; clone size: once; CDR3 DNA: TGTGCCAGCAGGGAAGGAAATGAGCAGTTCTTC; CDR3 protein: CASREGNEQFF
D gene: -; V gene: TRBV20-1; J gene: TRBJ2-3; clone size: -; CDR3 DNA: TGCAGTGCTAGTGTGGGCACAGATACGCAGTATTTT; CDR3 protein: CSASVGTDTQYF
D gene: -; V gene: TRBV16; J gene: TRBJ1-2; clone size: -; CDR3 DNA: TGTGCCAGCAGCACGCCCCATGAGTGGGGCTATGGCTACACCTTC; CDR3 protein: CASSTPHEWGYGYTF
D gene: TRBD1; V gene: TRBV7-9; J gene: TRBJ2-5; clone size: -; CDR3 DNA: TGTGCCAGCAGCTTAGAGGACAGGGGGGAGACCCAGTACTTC; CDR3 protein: CASSLEDRGETQYF
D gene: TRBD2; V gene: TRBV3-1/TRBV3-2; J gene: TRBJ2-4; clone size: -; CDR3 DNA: TGTGCCAGCAGCCAAGTCACACCGGGACTAGCGGGAGTGGGGGCCAAAAACATTCAGTACTTC; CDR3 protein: CASSQVTPGLAGVGAKNIQYF
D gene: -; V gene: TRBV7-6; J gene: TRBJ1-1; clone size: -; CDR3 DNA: TGTGCCAGCAGCTTAGCGGCAGGCTCCACTGAAGCTTTCTTT; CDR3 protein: CASSLAAGSTEAFF